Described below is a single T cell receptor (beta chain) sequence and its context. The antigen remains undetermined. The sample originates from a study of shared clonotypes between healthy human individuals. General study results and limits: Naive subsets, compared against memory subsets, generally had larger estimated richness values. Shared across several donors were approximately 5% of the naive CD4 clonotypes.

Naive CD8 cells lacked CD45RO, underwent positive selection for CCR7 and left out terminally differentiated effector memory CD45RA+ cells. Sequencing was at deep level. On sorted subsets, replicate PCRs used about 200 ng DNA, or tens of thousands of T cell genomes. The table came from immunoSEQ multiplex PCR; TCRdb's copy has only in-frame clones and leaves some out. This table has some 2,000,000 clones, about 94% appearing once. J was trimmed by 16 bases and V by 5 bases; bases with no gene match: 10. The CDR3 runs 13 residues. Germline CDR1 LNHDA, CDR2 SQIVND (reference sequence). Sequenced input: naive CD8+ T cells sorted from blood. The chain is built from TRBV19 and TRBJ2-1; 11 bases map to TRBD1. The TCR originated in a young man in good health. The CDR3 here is CASSPGQGAQRFF. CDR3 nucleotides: TGTGCCAGTAGTCCCGGACAGGGGGCGCAACGATTCTTC.